This is a list of T cell receptor beta chains from one sample in a study of control samples from healthy donors and cancer patients. Method: immunoSEQ multiplex PCR; TCRdb's copy keeps in-frame clones and lacks some. The sample lists some 130,000 clones; roughly 90% were seen once. Input material: blood. These receptors originate from a man aged 40-55 years in good health. The CDR3 runs from the conserved cysteine through the conserved F or W. Fields, in order: V gene, CDR3 length, J gene, clone size, D gene, CDR3 protein, CDR3 DNA. D genes are given only for firm matches. Size is stated for part of the rows, as once, few or many counts, or as a class when the clone is expanded.

TRBV5-4	16	TRBJ2-3	.	.	CASSSPQRRSTDTQYF	TGTGCCAGCAGCTCGCCTCAGCGCCGAAGCACAGATACGCAGTATTTT
TRBV9	13	TRBJ1-3	.	.	CASSTSSGNTIYF	TGTGCCAGCAGCACGAGCTCTGGAAACACCATATATTTT
TRBV7-8	14	TRBJ2-5	.	.	CASSLAQGTKTQYF	TGTGCCAGCAGCTTAGCGCAGGGGACAAAGACCCAGTACTTC
TRBV27	13	TRBJ1-2	.	.	CASSLLGVSGYTF	TGTGCCAGCAGTTTATTGGGGGTAAGCGGCTACACCTTC
TRBV7-2	13	TRBJ2-5	.	.	CASSPRRGETQYF	TGTGCCAGCAGCCCACGGAGAGGCGAGACCCAGTACTTC
TRBV18	15	TRBJ1-1	.	TRBD1	CASTPKQGAGTEAFF	TGTGCCAGCACGCCAAAACAGGGGGCAGGTACTGAAGCTTTCTTT
TRBV23-1	14	TRBJ2-3	.	.	CASVPIPGPDTQYF	TGCGCCAGCGTCCCAATCCCCGGCCCAGATACGCAGTATTTT
TRBV18	15	TRBJ1-4	.	.	CASSPPGQFNEKLFF	TGTGCCAGCTCACCACCAGGACAGTTTAATGAAAAACTGTTTTTT
TRBV14	16	TRBJ1-2	.	TRBD1	CASSRLGTGGEGGYTF	TGTGCCAGCAGTCGGCTGGGGACAGGGGGTGAGGGAGGCTACACCTTC
TRBV6-5	14	TRBJ2-2	.	TRBD2	CAAARGANTGELFF	TGTGCCGCCGCACGGGGGGCGAACACCGGGGAGCTGTTTTTT
TRBV18	12	TRBJ1-2	.	.	CASSPNEGGYTF	TGTGCCAGCTCACCTAATGAGGGTGGCTACACCTTC
TRBV2	15	TRBJ1-5	.	TRBD1	CASSSEGTVRQPQHF	TGTGCCAGCAGTTCAGAGGGGACAGTCCGTCAGCCCCAGCATTTT
TRBV7-3	13	TRBJ2-6	.	.	CASSLGGANVLTF	TGTGCCAGCAGCTTAGGCGGGGCCAACGTCCTGACTTTC
TRBV25-1	16	TRBJ1-2	.	TRBD1	CASSEYGGTANYGYTF	TGTGCCAGCAGTGAATACGGCGGGACAGCTAACTATGGCTACACCTTC
TRBV10-3	14	TRBJ2-3	.	.	CAIARSYQGDTQYF	TGTGCCATCGCTAGGTCTTACCAGGGAGATACGCAGTATTTT
TRBV15	15	TRBJ1-5	.	.	CATSRWGQVDQPQHF	TGTGCCACCAGCAGGTGGGGACAAGTTGATCAGCCCCAGCATTTT
TRBV6-5	14	TRBJ1-2	once	.	CASSYNRDNYGYTF	TGTGCCAGCAGTTACAACAGGGATAACTATGGCTACACCTTC
TRBV5-1	16	TRBJ2-7	.	TRBD1	CASSLNAGTGGHEQYF	TGCGCCAGCAGCTTGAACGCAGGGACAGGGGGCCACGAGCAGTACTTC
TRBV7-3	14	TRBJ2-1	.	.	CASSLNMGGNEQFF	TGTGCCAGCAGCTTAAATATGGGCGGGAATGAGCAGTTCTTC
TRBV5-1	14	TRBJ2-7	.	.	CASSLEDRPYEQYF	TGCGCCAGCAGCTTGGAGGACCGACCCTACGAGCAGTACTTC
TRBV6-5	15	TRBJ2-3	.	.	CASPDGDTSTDTQYF	TGTGCCAGCCCCGATGGGGACACTAGCACAGATACGCAGTATTTT
TRBV15	14	TRBJ1-4	.	.	CATSRGTGHEKLFF	TGTGCCACCAGCAGAGGAACAGGGCATGAAAAACTGTTTTTT
TRBV29-1	12	TRBJ2-7	.	.	CSVELGNGEQYF	TGCAGCGTTGAGTTGGGTAACGGCGAGCAGTACTTC
TRBV2	16	TRBJ1-6	.	TRBD1	CASSDDDREENSPLHF	TGTGCCAGCAGTGATGACGACAGGGAGGAGAATTCACCCCTCCACTTT
TRBV28	15	TRBJ1-4	.	.	CASSLFDRRTEKLFF	TGTGCCAGCAGTTTATTCGACCGAAGAACTGAAAAACTGTTTTTT
TRBV6-5	15	TRBJ1-6	.	.	CASSYGGSYNSPLHF	TGTGCCAGCAGTTACGGAGGCTCCTATAATTCACCCCTCCACTTT
TRBV5-6	12	TRBJ2-2	.	.	CASRVAAGELFF	TGTGCCAGCAGAGTAGCCGCCGGGGAGCTGTTTTTT
TRBV5-5	14	TRBJ2-5	.	.	CASSPGIRQETQYF	TGTGCCAGCAGCCCAGGCATCCGTCAAGAGACCCAGTACTTC
TRBV5-1	18	TRBJ2-3	.	TRBD1	CASSLGTASVPSTDTQYF	TGCGCCAGCAGCCTGGGGACAGCCTCCGTTCCTAGCACAGATACGCAGTATTTT
TRBV3-1/TRBV3-2	15	TRBJ2-7	.	.	CASSPLGGRSYEQYF	TGTGCCAGCAGCCCGTTAGGGGGGCGCTCCTACGAGCAGTACTTC
TRBV6-2/TRBV6-3	17	TRBJ1-1	.	TRBD1	CASSYDRTGGFGTEAFF	TGTGCCAGCAGTTACGATAGGACAGGGGGCTTCGGCACTGAAGCTTTCTTT
TRBV6-4	15	TRBJ2-1	.	TRBD1	CASSDTGARAWEQFF	TGTGCCAGCAGTGATACAGGGGCGAGGGCATGGGAGCAGTTCTTC
TRBV9	16	TRBJ1-6	.	.	CASSVDPGRVNSPLHF	TGTGCCAGCAGCGTAGACCCTGGGAGAGTTAATTCACCCCTCCACTTT
TRBV5-1	19	TRBJ2-2	.	TRBD2	CASSSRTSGGPANTGELFF	TGCGCCAGCAGCTCCCGGACTAGCGGGGGGCCCGCGAACACCGGGGAGCTGTTTTTT
TRBV18	15	TRBJ2-5	.	TRBD2	CASSRTSGGKETQYF	TGTGCCAGCTCACGGACTAGCGGGGGGAAAGAGACCCAGTACTTC
TRBV12-3/TRBV12-4	12	TRBJ2-3	.	.	CASSYEGNTQYF	TGTGCCAGCAGCTACGAGGGTAATACGCAGTATTTT
TRBV5-4	14	TRBJ1-2	.	TRBD1	CASSPRDRVYSYTF	TGTGCCAGCAGCCCCCGGGACAGGGTGTATAGCTACACCTTC
TRBV6-6	12	TRBJ2-7	.	.	CASSPRSYEQYF	TGTGCCAGCAGTCCCCGGTCTTACGAGCAGTACTTC
TRBV2	13	TRBJ2-7	.	.	CASRGTGTYEQYF	TGTGCCAGCAGAGGGACGGGTACCTACGAGCAGTACTTC
TRBV5-1	15	TRBJ2-7	once	TRBD2	CASSIEGLVAYEQYF	TGCGCCAGCAGCATTGAGGGACTAGTCGCCTACGAGCAGTACTTC
TRBV11-2	12	TRBJ2-7	.	TRBD1	CASSSTGDEQYF	TGTGCCAGCAGCTCTACAGGGGACGAGCAGTACTTC
TRBV23-1	13	TRBJ2-7	once	.	CASSQKGAGEQYF	TGCGCCAGCAGTCAAAAGGGGGCGGGGGAGCAGTACTTC
TRBV4-1	17	TRBJ1-3	.	.	CASSQDGPGLIGNTIYF	TGCGCCAGCAGCCAAGATGGTCCGGGTCTAATCGGAAACACCATATATTTT
TRBV5-4	13	TRBJ1-1	few	.	CATSGGQTAEAFF	TGTGCCACAAGCGGAGGCCAGACCGCTGAAGCTTTCTTT